The present TCR beta chain was sequenced within a study of T cell clonotyping in hematopoietic cell transplantation. Broader study findings: Higher Inverse Simpson Index values in graft donor and pretransplant recipient predicted broader posttransplant TCR diversity. Recipient TCR diversity dropped after transplant; expanded clonotypes rose from day 30 to 180.

Measured with immunoSEQ multiplex PCR; TCRdb has only the in-frame clones, and not every one. The sample has 15,000 to 20,000 clones, approximately 57% seen once. This CDR3 comprises 15 residues. V lost 8 bases and J 1 base, leaving 17 bases between the germline ends. The germline CDR1 and CDR2 sequences are GTSNPN and SVGIG (reference sequence). Notes on this clone: Its antigen is not identified. Within the sample, other DNA sequences also encode this same CDR3.

This receptor was taken from a male patient aged 45-60 years who had an allogeneic stem cell transplant from an unrelated donor, so T cells may come from the graft donor. Some clones in this sample may be carry-over from other donors' samples. The specimen comprised PBMCs, sampled 30 days after allogeneic stem cell transplant. The chain employs TRBV30 and TRBJ2-2; TRBD1 or TRBD2 may be the D gene (7 bases each). The CDR3 DNA follows: TGTGCCAGACAGGGACTACTTCAGAACACCGGGGAGCTGTTTTTT. Translation gives CARQGLLQNTGELFF. The full variable domain, its missing parts supplied by reference TRBV30 and TRBJ2-2, is SQTIHQWPATLVQPVGSPLSLECTVEGTSNPNLYWYRQAAGRGLQLLFYSVGIGQISSEVPQNLSASRPQDRQFILSSKKLLLSDSGFYLCARQGLLQNTGELFFGEGSRLTVL.